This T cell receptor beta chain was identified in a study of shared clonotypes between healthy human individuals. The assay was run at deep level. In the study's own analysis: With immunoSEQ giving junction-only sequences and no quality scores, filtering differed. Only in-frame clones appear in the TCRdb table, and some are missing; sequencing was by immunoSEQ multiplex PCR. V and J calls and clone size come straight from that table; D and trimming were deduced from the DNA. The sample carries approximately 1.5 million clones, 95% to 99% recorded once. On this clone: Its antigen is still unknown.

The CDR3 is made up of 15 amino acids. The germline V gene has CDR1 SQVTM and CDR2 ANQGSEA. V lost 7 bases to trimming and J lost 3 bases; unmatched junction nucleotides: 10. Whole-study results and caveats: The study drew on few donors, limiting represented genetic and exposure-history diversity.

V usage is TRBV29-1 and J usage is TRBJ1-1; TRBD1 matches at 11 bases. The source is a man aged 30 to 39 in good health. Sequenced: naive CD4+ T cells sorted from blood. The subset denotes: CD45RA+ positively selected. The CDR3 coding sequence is TGCAGCGCGGTAGGGACAGGGGGTAAATACACTGAAGCTTTCTTT. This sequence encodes CSAVGTGGKYTEAFF.